Each of the 18 T cell receptor beta chains below was sequenced from the same sample in a study of T cells in women clearing cervical HPV infection. The repertoire was sequenced with immunoSEQ multiplex PCR; TCRdb's copy has only in-frame clones and lacks some. Its table records about 16,000 clones. Sequenced sample: blood buffy coat. These receptors were collected from a woman aged 18 to 75 with a cervical HPV16 infection that either progressed to CIN3+ or cleared (not recorded which).

A word on this clone: The read gets to within 3 residues of the CDR3 end, and the germline J gene fills in the rest. This chain joins TRBV5-1 and TRBJ2-1; the D gene is possibly TRBD2 (6 bases). The CDR3 has 15 residues. From germline, CDR1 is SGHRS and CDR2 YFSETQ. The V end was cut by 1 base, the J end by 7 bases, with 15 bases between. CDR3 bases read: TGCGCCAGCAGCTTGTTGCAGGGAGGTTTGAATGAG. It specifies CASSLLQGGLNE. The full-length CDR3 reads as CASSLLQGGLNEQFF. The complete variable domain, with remaining parts taken from reference TRBV5-1 and TRBJ2-1, reads KAGVTQTPRYLIKTRGQQVTLSCSPISGHRSVSWYQQTPGQGLQFLFEYFSETQRNKGNFPGRFSGRQFSNSRSEMNVSTLELGDSALYLCASSLLQGGLNEQFFGPGTRLTVL.

With respect to this clone: The read ends 3 residues before the CDR3 terminus; that terminus is restored from the germline J gene. The rearrangement uses TRBV7-2 and TRBJ1-6, with no clear D. The CDR3 has 13 amino acids. V lost 3 bases to trimming and J lost 9 bases, with 9 bases between them. Looked up from germline, CDR1 is SGHTA and CDR2 is FQGNSA. Incomplete CDR3 DNA: TGTGCCAGCAGCTTGGTTGCAGGTTCACCC. Its translation: CASSLVAGSP. The complete CDR3 sequence is CASSLVAGSPLHF.

For this clone: From the germline J gene comes the end of the CDR3, since the read stops 3 residues before it. The chain is built from TRBV11-2 and TRBJ2-1; D perhaps matches TRBD1 (5 bases). From germline, CDR1 is SGHAT and CDR2 FQNNGV. This CDR3 is built from 13 residues. V lost 6 bases, J lost 5 bases, and 11 bases lay in between. The part of the CDR3 DNA that was read is TGTGCCAGCAGATTTGACAGAGACAATGAG. This sequence encodes CASRFDRDNE. The complete CDR3 protein is CASRFDRDNEQFF.

A word on this clone: The sequence runs out 3 residues before the end of the CDR3; the remainder is reconstructed from the germline J gene. V is TRBV11-3 and J is TRBJ2-1, with TRBD2 matching 8 bases. CDR1 and CDR2 (germline): SGHNT, YENEEA. V lost 2 bases to trimming and J lost 4 bases; unmatched junction nucleotides: 4. The CDR3 is made up of 15 amino acids. The CDR3 spells CASSLNSGAYNEQFF. CDR3 DNA (partial): TGTGCCAGCAGCTTAAATAGCGGGGCATACAATGAG.

In regard to this clone: The read finishes 3 residues shy of the CDR3 end, and the germline J gene is used to complete it. This chain uses TRBV5-6 with TRBJ2-1; maybe TRBD2 (6 bases). V was pared by 0 bases and J by 8 bases, with 9 bases between. This CDR3 region has 13 residues. The germline CDR1 and CDR2 sequences are SGHDT and YYEEEE. The sequenced part of the CDR3 DNA is TGTGCCAGCAGCTTGGTGGAGGGGCATGAG. Protein: CASSLVEGHE. The complete CDR3 sequence is CASSLVEGHEQFF.

A word on this clone: The read ends 3 residues early relative to the CDR3; the germline J gene fills the gap. The chain links TRBV30 to TRBJ1-3; 9 nucleotides line up with TRBD1. The CDR3 has 13 residues. CDR1 is GTSNPN, CDR2 SVGIG, per germline (reference sequence). The V segment lost 5 bases and the J segment 8 bases; nucleotides outside the gene matches: 7. CDR3 DNA (partial): TGTGCCTGGGAGACAGGGGGGACGGACACC. Its translation is CAWETGGTDT. The whole CDR3 is CAWETGGTDTIYF.

As to this clone: The read gets to within 3 residues of the CDR3 end, and the germline J gene fills in the rest. V is TRBV6-1 and J is TRBJ2-1; D perhaps matches TRBD2 (6 bases). CDR3 size: 15 residues. V lost 3 bases to trimming and J lost 2 bases, with 11 bases between them. Germline CDR1 reads MNHNS; CDR2 reads SASEGT. The CDR3 sequence: CASSEGLFPYNEQFF. CDR3 DNA, as far as it was read: TGTGCCAGCAGTGAGGGACTTTTCCCCTACAATGAG.

For this clone: The read comes to an end 3 residues before the CDR3 does, leaving the germline J gene to fill in the end. The chain employs TRBV18 and TRBJ1-2, with unresolved D. Per the germline V gene, CDR1 is KGHSH and CDR2 is LQKENI. This CDR3 spans 13 amino acids. V was clipped by 5 bases and J by 4 bases, with 11 bases between them. The CDR3 bases that were read are TGTGCCAGCTCAGAGGGCGGGAGCTATGGC. Translation gives CASSEGGSYG. The entire CDR3 reads CASSEGGSYGYTF.

Of note for this clone: It is unclear where the CDR3 begins or ends on the DNA, so no DNA is shown, and the CDR3 is as TCRdb lists it. V is TRBV5-1 and J is TRBJ2-4; the table's TRBD1 call for D was not verified on the DNA. The CDR3 has 14 residues if both end residues are counted. CDR1 SGHRS and CDR2 YFSETQ come from the germline V gene. The CDR3 spells CASSFGPGNDIQYF.

Of note for this clone: The read is 3 residues too short to cover the CDR3 end, so that end is filled in from the germline J gene. This rearrangement joins TRBV23-1 to TRBJ2-1; tentative D call: TRBD2 (7 bases). TRBV23-1 belongs to the ORF category, with a function that is uncertain. V lost 6 bases to trimming and J lost 4 bases, with 16 bases between them. The CDR3 loop spans 15 amino acids. Incomplete CDR3 DNA: TGCGCCAGCAGCCTACGCGGGGGCCCTTACAATGAG. Amino acids: CASSLRGGPYNE. The full CDR3 sequence reads CASSLRGGPYNEQFF.

As to this clone: The read comes to an end 3 residues before the CDR3 does, leaving the germline J gene to fill in the end. The chain links TRBV10-3 to TRBJ2-1; D gene unclear. Trimming took 3 bases from V and 3 from J, leaving 12 bases between them. The germline gives CDR1 ENHRY, CDR2 SYGVKD. The CDR3 is made up of 15 amino acids. This CDR3 is CAISESVNSYNEQFF. The sequenced CDR3 bases are TGTGCCATCAGTGAAAGTGTCAATAGCTACAATGAG.

A note on this clone: The DNA ends 3 residues before the CDR3 does, and the rest of the CDR3 is filled in from the germline J gene. The chain employs TRBV19 and TRBJ2-1; tentatively, D is TRBD1 (6 bases). Trimming took 0 bases from V and 7 from J, leaving 19 bases between them. The length of the CDR3 is 17 residues. Germline V gene lookup returns CDR1 LNHDA and CDR2 SQIVND (reference sequence). The CDR3 loop reads CASSIEPPPYRDNEQFF. CDR3 bases read: TGTGCCAGTAGTATAGAGCCACCTCCATACAGGGATAATGAG.

About this clone: The read halts 3 residues ahead of the CDR3 end, with the missing end drawn from the germline J gene. The chain employs TRBV14 and TRBJ1-1; D unclear. Trimming removed 1 base from V and 0 bases from J, with 9 bases in between. The CDR3 consists of 15 residues. Germline CDR1 SGHDN, CDR2 FVKESK. The covered CDR3 bases are TGTGCCAGCAGCCAAGCGACAAACATGAACACTGAA. Its translation: CASSQATNMNTE. The full CDR3 protein reads CASSQATNMNTEAFF. The full variable domain, completed using reference TRBV14 and TRBJ1-1, is EAGVTQFPSHSVIEKGQTVTLRCDPISGHDNLYWYRRVMGKEIKFLLHFVKESKQDESGMPNNRFLAERTGGTYSTLKVQPAELEDSGVYFCASSQATNMNTEAFFGQGTRLTVV.

With regard to this clone: The read gets to within 3 residues of the CDR3 end, and the germline J gene fills in the rest. The chain couples TRBV5-1 to TRBJ2-5; perhaps TRBD1 as D (6 bases). This CDR3 comprises 17 residues. V was trimmed by 3 bases and J by 1 base, leaving 19 bases between them. Germline V gives CDR1 SGHRS, CDR2 YFSETQ. Incomplete CDR3 DNA: TGCGCCAGCAGCTCGGAACTTTCAACAGGGACCCAAGAGACC. Amino acid sequence: CASSSELSTGTQET. The entire CDR3 protein is CASSSELSTGTQETQYF. Filled out from reference TRBV5-1 and TRBJ2-5, the complete variable domain reads KAGVTQTPRYLIKTRGQQVTLSCSPISGHRSVSWYQQTPGQGLQFLFEYFSETQRNKGNFPGRFSGRQFSNSRSEMNVSTLELGDSALYLCASSSELSTGTQETQYFGPGTRLLVL.

The CDR3 protein is CASRAGSLIYF. CDR3 DNA, as far as it was read: TGTGCCAGCAGGGCCGGGTCCCTC. V usage is TRBV7-8 and J usage is TRBJ1-3, with D hard to call. The missing CDR3 end, 3 residues past where the read stops, is filled in from the germline J gene. This CDR3 contains 11 residues. Germline CDR1 and CDR2: SGHVS and FQNEAQ.

With respect to this clone: The CDR3 extends 3 residues past the end of the read, so its final part is completed from the germline J gene. The chain links TRBV2 to TRBJ2-1; 10 bases align to TRBD2. The CDR3 runs to 15 residues. CDR1 is SNHLY, CDR2 FYNNEI, per germline. Trimming at V came to 6 bases and at J to 4 bases, leaving 6 bases not matched to a gene. The CDR3 reads CASRDTSGEYNEQFF. The CDR3 bases that were read are TGTGCCAGCAGGGATACTAGCGGGGAGTACAATGAG.

This clone is deemed medium-sized (0.01 to 0.1%) by its frequency. The read ends 3 residues early relative to the CDR3; the germline J gene fills the gap. This chain joins TRBV29-1 and TRBJ1-2, with 9 bases lining up with TRBD1. The CDR3 consists of 11 residues. Germline V gene data show CDR1 as SQVTM and CDR2 as ANQGSEA. The J segment lost 6 bases and the V segment lost 7 bases, leaving 3 bases of the junction unmatched. The CDR3 spells CSETGGNGYTF. The DNA read from the CDR3 is TGCAGCGAAACAGGGGGCAATGGC.

Turning to this clone: Read sequence stops 3 residues before the CDR3 end, and the germline J gene provides the missing end. The V and J genes are TRBV2 and TRBJ1-3; 9 bases line up with TRBD1. Unmatched junction bases numbered 4, after V lost 6 bases and J lost 1 base. The germline CDR1 and CDR2 sequences are SNHLY and FYNNEI. CDR3 length: 15 residues. The CDR3 loop reads CASSSGTGSGNTIYF. CDR3 DNA, as far as it was read: TGTGCCAGCAGCTCTGGGACAGGGTCTGGAAACACC.